This T cell receptor beta chain emerged from a study of blood T cell repertoires in COVID-19. Looking at the study overall: The analysed material was cDNA or gDNA that came from T cells, B-cell-depleted T cells, or PBMCs.

Deletions cut 0 bases from V and 7 bases from J, with 10 bases between. CDR1 and CDR2 from the germline V gene are MNHEY and SVGAGI. The CDR3 is 15 residues long. The protocol was immunoSEQ multiplex PCR, while the TCRdb copy is restricted to in-frame clones and leaves out a portion. Seen here are hundreds of thousands of clones, about four fifths observed once, and the top ten hold 8% to 9.5%. The chain joins TRBV6-5 to TRBJ1-6; no reliable D call. Source material: peripheral blood. This clonotype was sampled from a woman between 45 and 60 years old who had recovered from COVID-19. The CDR3 sequence is CASSYSERVNSPLHF. The CDR3 region has the DNA TGTGCCAGCAGTTACTCGGAGAGAGTGAATTCACCCCTCCACTTT.